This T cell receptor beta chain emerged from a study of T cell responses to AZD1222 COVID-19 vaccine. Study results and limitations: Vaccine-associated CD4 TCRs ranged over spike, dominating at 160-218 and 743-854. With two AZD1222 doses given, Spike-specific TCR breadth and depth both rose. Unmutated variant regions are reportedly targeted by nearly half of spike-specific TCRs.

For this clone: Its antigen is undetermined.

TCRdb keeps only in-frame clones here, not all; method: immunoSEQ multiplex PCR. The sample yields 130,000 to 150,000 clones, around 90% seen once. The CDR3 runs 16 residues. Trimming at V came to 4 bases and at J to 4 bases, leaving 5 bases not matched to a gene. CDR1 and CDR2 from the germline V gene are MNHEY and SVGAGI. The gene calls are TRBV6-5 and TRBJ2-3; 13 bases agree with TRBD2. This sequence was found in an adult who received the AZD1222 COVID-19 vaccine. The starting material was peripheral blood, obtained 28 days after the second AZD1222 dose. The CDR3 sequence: CASSSTSGRRADTQYF. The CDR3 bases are TGTGCCAGCAGTTCGACTAGCGGGAGGAGGGCAGATACGCAGTATTTT.